This T cell receptor (beta chain) is drawn from a study of blood T cells in healthy people across ages. A sample-barcoded 5' primer and a J-beta primer mix were used in a second PCR of about 7 to 12 cycles. From the 5' RACE reads, TCRdb called clonotypes with MiXCR, one entry per CDR3 protein. The sample includes hundreds of thousands of distinct CDR3 sequences, 20% to 25% of them seen just once. The V gene lost 3 bases and the J gene lost 3 bases, with 14 bases spanning the gap. The CDR3 is made up of 15 amino acids. CDR1 and CDR2 from the germline V gene are SGHDT and YYEEEE. The V and J genes are TRBV5-6 and TRBJ2-3, with D possibly being TRBD1 or TRBD2 (5 bases each). The sequence derives from a man between 70 and 80 years old in good health. The material sequenced was blood. The CDR3 nucleotides are TGTGCCAGCAGCTGGGGGACGCCGACGACAGATACGCAGTATTTT. Translated: CASSWGTPTTDTQYF.